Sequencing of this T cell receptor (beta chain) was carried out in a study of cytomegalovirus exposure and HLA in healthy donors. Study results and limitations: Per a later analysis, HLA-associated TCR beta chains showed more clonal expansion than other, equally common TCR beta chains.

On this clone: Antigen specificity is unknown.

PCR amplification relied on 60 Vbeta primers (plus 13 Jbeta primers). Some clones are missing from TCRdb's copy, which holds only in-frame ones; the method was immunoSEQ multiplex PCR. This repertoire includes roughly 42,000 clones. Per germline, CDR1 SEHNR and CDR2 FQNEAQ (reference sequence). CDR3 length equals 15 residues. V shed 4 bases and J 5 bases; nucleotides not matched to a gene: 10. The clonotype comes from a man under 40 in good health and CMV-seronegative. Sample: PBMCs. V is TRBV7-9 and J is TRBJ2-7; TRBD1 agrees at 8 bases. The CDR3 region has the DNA TGTGCCAGCAGCTCAACCCGGACAGGGAGTGACGAGCAGTACTTC. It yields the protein CASSSTRTGSDEQYF.